This TCR beta chain was sequenced during a study of blood T cell repertoires in COVID-19. Across the whole study: Sites across the United States, Italy and Spain contributed samples from acute and convalescent COVID-19. T cells, B-cell-depleted T cells, or PBMCs provided the cDNA or gDNA that served as material.

This CDR3 has 14 residues. Germline assignment: CDR1 KGHSY and CDR2 FQNENV. The V end lost 4 bases, the J end lost 5 bases, and 12 bases lay between the germline ends. The data were produced by immunoSEQ multiplex PCR, yet TCRdb's version contains in-frame clones alone and is incomplete. This sample has some 250,000 clones, with under 90% found just once. Source material: peripheral blood. This receptor was identified in a man aged 55-75 years with acute or convalescent COVID-19. The rearrangement joins TRBV16 to TRBJ1-5; D possibly corresponds to TRBD1 (5 bases). The CDR3, as DNA: TGTGCCAGCAGCCCCGACAGCCGGGATCAGCCCCAGCATTTT. Residues: CASSPDSRDQPQHF.